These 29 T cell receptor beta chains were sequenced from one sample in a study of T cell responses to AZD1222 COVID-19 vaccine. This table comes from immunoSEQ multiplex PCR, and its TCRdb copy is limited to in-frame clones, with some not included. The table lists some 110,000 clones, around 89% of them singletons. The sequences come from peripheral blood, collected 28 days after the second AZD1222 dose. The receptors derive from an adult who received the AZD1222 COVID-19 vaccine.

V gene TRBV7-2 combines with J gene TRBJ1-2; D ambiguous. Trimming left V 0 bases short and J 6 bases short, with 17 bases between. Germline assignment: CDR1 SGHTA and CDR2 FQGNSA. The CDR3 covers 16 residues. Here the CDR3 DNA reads TGTGCCAGCAGCTTAGCCACAGCCCTCCGCGGAGATGGCTACACCTTC. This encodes CASSLATALRGDGYTF.

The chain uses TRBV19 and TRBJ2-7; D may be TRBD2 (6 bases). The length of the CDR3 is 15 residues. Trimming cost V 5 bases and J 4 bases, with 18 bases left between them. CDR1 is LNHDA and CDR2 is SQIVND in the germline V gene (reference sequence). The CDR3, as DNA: TGTGCCAGTAGTCCAGGGACTCTGAACCCTTACGAGCAGTACTTC. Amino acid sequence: CASSPGTLNPYEQYF. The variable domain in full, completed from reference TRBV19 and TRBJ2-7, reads DGGITQSPKYLFRKEGQNVTLSCEQNLNHDAMYWYRQDPGQGLRLIYYSQIVNDFQKGDIAEGYSVSREKKESFPLTVTSAQKNPTAFYLCASSPGTLNPYEQYFGPGTRLTVT.

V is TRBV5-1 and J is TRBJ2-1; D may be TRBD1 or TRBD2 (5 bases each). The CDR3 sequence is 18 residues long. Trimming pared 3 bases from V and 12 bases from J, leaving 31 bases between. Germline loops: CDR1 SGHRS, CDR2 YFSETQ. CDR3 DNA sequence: TGCGCCAGCAGCTCGGAGGCGATCGCGCACGGGGCCCTCTTAGGGCAGTTCTTC. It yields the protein CASSSEAIAHGALLGQFF.

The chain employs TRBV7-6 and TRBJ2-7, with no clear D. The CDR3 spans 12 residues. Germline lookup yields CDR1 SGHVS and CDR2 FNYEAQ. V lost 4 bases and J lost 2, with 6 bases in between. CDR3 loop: CASSSDTYEQYF. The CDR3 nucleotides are TGTGCCAGCAGCTCCGACACCTACGAGCAGTACTTC.

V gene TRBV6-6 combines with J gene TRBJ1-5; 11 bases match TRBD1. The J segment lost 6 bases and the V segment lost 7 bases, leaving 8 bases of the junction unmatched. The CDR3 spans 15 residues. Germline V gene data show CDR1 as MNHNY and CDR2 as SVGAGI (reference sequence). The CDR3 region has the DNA TGTGCCAGCACCGTACGGGACAGGGGGACTCAGCCCCAGCATTTT. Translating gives CASTVRDRGTQPQHF.

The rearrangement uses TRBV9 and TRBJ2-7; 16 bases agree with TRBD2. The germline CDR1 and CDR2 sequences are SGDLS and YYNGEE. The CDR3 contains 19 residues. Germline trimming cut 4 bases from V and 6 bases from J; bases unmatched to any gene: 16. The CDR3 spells CASSHTGTSGRAGFGEQYF. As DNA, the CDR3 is TGTGCCAGCAGCCATACCGGGACTAGCGGGAGGGCCGGCTTCGGCGAGCAGTACTTC.

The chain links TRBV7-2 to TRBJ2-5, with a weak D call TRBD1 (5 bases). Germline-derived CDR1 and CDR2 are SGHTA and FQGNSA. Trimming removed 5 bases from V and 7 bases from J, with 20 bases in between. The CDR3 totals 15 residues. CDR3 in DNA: TGTGCCAGCAGCCCAAGAGGAGACGGGCAGGGGACCCAGTACTTC. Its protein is CASSPRGDGQGTQYF.

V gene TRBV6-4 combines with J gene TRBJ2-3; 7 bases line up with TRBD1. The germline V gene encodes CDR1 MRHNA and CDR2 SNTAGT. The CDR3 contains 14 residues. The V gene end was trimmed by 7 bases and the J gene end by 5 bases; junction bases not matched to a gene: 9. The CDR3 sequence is CASIFSGDRDTQYF. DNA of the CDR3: TGTGCCAGCATATTTTCCGGGGACAGAGATACGCAGTATTTT.

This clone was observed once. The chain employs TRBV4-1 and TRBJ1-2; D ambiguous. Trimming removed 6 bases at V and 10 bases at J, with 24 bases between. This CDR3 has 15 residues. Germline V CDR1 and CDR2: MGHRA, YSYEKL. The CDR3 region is CASSPHPGPSLDYTF. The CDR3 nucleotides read TGCGCCAGCAGTCCCCACCCCGGGCCTTCTCTTGACTACACCTTC.

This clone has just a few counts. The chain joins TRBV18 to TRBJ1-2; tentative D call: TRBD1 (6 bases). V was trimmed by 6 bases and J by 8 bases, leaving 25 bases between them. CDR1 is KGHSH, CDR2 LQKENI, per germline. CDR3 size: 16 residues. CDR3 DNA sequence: TGTGCCAGCTCCCCGGTCGTCAACAGGGCTGATGGCGGCTACACCTTC. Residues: CASSPVVNRADGGYTF.

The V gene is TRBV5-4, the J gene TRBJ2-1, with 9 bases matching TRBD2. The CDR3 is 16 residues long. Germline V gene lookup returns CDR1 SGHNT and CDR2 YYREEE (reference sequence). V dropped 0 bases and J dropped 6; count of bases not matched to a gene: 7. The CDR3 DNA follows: TGTGCCAGCAGCTTGGTGGCGGGAGGGCCGGGCAATGAGCAGTTCTTC. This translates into CASSLVAGGPGNEQFF.

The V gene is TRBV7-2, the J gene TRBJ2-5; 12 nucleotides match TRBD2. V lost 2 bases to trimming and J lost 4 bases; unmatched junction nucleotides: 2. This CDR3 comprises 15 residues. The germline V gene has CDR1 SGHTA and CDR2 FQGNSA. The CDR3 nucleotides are TGTGCCAGCAGCTTACAACTAGCGGGAGGAGAGACCCAGTACTTC. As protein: CASSLQLAGGETQYF. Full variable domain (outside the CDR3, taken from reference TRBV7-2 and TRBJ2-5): GAGVSQSPSNKVTEKGKDVELRCDPISGHTALYWYRQSLGQGLEFLIYFQGNSAPDKSGLPSDRFSAERTGGSVSTLTIQRTQQEDSAVYLCASSLQLAGGETQYFGPGTRLLVL.

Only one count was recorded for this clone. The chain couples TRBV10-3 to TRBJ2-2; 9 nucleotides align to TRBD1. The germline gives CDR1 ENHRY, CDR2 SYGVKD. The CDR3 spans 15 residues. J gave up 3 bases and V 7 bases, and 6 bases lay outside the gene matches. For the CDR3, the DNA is TGTGCCATCACCGCAGGGACAGGGTACACCGGGGAGCTGTTTTTT. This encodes CAITAGTGYTGELFF.

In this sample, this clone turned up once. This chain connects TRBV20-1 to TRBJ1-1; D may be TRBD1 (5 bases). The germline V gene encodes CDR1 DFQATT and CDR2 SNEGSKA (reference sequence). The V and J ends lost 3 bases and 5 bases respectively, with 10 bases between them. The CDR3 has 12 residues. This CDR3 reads CSASEGRTEAFF. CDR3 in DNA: TGCAGTGCTAGTGAGGGGAGAACTGAAGCTTTCTTT.

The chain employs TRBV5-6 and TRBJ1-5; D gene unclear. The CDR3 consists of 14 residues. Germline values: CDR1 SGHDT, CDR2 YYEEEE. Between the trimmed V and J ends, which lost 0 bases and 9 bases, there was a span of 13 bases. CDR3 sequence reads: CASSLDGRLLPQHF. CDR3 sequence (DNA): TGTGCCAGCAGCTTGGATGGACGTCTCCTGCCCCAGCATTTT.

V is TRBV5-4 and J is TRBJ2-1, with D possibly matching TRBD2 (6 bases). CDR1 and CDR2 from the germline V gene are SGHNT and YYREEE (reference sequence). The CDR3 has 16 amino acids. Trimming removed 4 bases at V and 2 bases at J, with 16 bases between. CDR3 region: CASSAISGRPYNEQFF. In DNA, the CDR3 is TGTGCCAGCAGCGCCATAAGCGGGCGACCCTACAATGAGCAGTTCTTC.

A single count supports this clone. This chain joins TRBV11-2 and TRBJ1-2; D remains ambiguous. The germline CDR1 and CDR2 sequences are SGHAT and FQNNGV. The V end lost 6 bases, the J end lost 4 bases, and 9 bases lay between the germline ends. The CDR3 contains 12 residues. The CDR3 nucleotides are TGTGCCAGCAGTTCTACAGCCTATGGCTACACCTTC. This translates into CASSSTAYGYTF.

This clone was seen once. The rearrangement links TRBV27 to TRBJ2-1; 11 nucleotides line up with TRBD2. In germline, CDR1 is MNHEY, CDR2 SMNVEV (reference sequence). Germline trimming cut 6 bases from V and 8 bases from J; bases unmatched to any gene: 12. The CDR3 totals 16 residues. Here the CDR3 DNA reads TGTGCCAGCAGCCCTATCGGGTTAGCGGGAGGGGATGAGCAGTTCTTC. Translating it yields CASSPIGLAGGDEQFF.

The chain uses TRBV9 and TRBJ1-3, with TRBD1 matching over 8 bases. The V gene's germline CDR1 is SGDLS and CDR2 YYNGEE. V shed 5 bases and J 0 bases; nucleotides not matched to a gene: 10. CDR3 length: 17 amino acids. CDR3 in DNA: TGTGCCAGCAGTCCCCAACTCAGGGGGCCCTCTGGAAACACCATATATTTT. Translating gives CASSPQLRGPSGNTIYF.

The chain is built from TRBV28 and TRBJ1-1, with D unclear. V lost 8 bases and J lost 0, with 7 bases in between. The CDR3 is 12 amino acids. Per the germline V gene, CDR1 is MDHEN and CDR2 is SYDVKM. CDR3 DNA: TGTGCCAGCTTCACCATGAACACTGAAGCTTTCTTT. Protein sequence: CASFTMNTEAFF.

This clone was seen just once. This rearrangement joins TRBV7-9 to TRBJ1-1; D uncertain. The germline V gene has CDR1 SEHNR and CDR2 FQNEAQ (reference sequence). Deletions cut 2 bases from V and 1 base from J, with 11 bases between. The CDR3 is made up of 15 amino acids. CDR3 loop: CASSLLHSSNTEAFF. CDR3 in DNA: TGTGCCAGCAGCTTATTGCACTCCTCGAACACTGAAGCTTTCTTT.

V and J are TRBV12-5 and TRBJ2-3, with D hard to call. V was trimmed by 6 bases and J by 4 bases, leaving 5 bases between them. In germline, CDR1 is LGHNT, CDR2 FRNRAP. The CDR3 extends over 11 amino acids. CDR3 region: CASGTADTQYF. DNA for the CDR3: TGTGCTAGTGGCACGGCAGATACGCAGTATTTT.

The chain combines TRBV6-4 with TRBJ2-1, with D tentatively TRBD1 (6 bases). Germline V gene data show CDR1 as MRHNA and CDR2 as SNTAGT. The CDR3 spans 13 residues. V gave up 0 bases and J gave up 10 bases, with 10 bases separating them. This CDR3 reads CASSDSMQGEQFF. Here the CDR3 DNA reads TGTGCCAGCAGTGACTCGATGCAGGGGGAGCAGTTCTTC.

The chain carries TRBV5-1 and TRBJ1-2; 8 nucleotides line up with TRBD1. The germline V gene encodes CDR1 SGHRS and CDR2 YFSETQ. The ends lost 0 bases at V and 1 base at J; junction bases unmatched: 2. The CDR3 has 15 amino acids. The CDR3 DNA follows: TGCGCCAGCAGCTTGGCGACAGGGGTTAACTATGGCTACACCTTC. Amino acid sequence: CASSLATGVNYGYTF. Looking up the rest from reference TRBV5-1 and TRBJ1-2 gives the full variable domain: KAGVTQTPRYLIKTRGQQVTLSCSPISGHRSVSWYQQTPGQGLQFLFEYFSETQRNKGNFPGRFSGRQFSNSRSEMNVSTLELGDSALYLCASSLATGVNYGYTFGSGTRLTVV.

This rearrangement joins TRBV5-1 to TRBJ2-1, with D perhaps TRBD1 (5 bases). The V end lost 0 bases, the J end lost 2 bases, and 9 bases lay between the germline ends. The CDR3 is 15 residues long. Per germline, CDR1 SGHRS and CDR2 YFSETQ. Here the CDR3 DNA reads TGCGCCAGCAGCTTGGAAGGACACACCTACAATGAGCAGTTCTTC. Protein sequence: CASSLEGHTYNEQFF.

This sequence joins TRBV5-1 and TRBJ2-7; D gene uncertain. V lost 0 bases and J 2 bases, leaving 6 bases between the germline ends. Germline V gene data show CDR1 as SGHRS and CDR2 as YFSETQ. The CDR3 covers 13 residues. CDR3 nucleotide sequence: TGCGCCAGCAGCTTGGGAATCGCCTACGAGCAGTACTTC. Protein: CASSLGIAYEQYF.

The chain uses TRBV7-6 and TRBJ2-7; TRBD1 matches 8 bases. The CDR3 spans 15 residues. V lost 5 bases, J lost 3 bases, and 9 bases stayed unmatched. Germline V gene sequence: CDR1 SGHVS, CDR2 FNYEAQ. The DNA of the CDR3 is TGTGCCAGCAGCGGCAGGGGGCGTCTCCTCTACGAGCAGTACTTC. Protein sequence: CASSGRGRLLYEQYF.

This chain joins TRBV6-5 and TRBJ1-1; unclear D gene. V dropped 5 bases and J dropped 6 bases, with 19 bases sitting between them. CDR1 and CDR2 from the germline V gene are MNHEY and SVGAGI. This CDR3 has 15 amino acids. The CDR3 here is CASSPRVGLGAEAFF. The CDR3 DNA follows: TGTGCCAGCAGTCCCCGGGTGGGTTTAGGCGCTGAAGCTTTCTTT.

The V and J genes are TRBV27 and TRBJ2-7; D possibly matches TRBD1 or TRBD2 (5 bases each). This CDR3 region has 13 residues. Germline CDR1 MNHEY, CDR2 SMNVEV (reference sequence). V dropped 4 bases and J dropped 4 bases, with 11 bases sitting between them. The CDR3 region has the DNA TGTGCCAGCAGTTGGTCAGAGGGGTACGAGCAGTACTTC. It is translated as CASSWSEGYEQYF.